These 3 T cell receptor beta chains originate from one sample sequenced in a study of T cell clusters in autoimmune cytopenias. TRB rearrangements were amplified by touch-down multiplex PCR with mixed TRB-A/B primers. From its re-call of the multiplex PCR reads, TCRdb lists each CDR3 protein once, without DNA. Reported are about 8,200 distinct CDR3 sequences; the ten largest clones contain approximately 30%. Roughly 40,000 genome equivalents of blood DNA were amplified for TRB. Material for sequencing was peripheral blood. Receptors originate from a human donor with an autoimmune cytopenia or autoimmune hepatitis (not recorded which).

The chain couples TRBV27 to TRBJ1-6. CDR1 MNHEY and CDR2 SMNVEV come from the germline V gene (reference sequence). This CDR3 has 17 residues. The CDR3 protein is CATPLSKGWSYNSPLHF.

This clonotype is identified as medium-sized from frequency. This chain connects TRBV30 to TRBJ2-1. The CDR3 covers 13 residues. Germline V gene lookup returns CDR1 GTSNPN and CDR2 SVGIG (reference sequence). This CDR3 reads CAWTAILYNEQFF. The variable domain in full, completed from reference TRBV30 and TRBJ2-1, reads SQTIHQWPATLVQPVGSPLSLECTVEGTSNPNLYWYRQAAGRGLQLLFYSVGIGQISSEVPQNLSASRPQDRQFILSSKKLLLSDSGFYLCAWTAILYNEQFFGPGTRLTVL.

By frequency, this clonotype registers medium-sized. The rearrangement joins TRBV30 to TRBJ2-3; the D gene TCRdb calls, TRBD2, cannot be checked with no DNA. CDR1 GTSNPN and CDR2 SVGIG come from the germline V gene (reference sequence). CDR3 length equals 14 residues. This CDR3 is CAWSGLAGTDTQYF. Full variable domain (remainder filled in from reference TRBV30 and TRBJ2-3): SQTIHQWPATLVQPVGSPLSLECTVEGTSNPNLYWYRQAAGRGLQLLFYSVGIGQISSEVPQNLSASRPQDRQFILSSKKLLLSDSGFYLCAWSGLAGTDTQYFGPGTRLTVL.